This TCR beta chain was obtained from a study of beta chain features in type 1 diabetes. The overall study: Sorted cells, 90 million to 130 million in number, were examined across all samples. Study results and limitations: Shorter templates may be favored by PCR, equally so in patients and controls. In every one of the four CD4+ subsets, TCRB CDR3s were moderately but significantly shorter in Type 1 diabetes patients.

CDR1 SGHRS and CDR2 YFSETQ come from the germline V gene. The CDR3 consists of 15 residues. With 0 bases removed from V and 0 bases from J, the gap between germline ends came to 9 bases. This clone has a handful of counts. Its cognate antigen is unknown. Expressed TCRB transcripts were sequenced because the isolated RNA had all been reverse transcribed beforehand. Around 3.9 million reads on average were seen across naive, central memory and regulatory T cell samples. Measured with immunoSEQ multiplex PCR; TCRdb has only the in-frame clones, and not every one. The sample holds about 390,000 clones, around 10% seen once. One heparinised blood draw, averaging approximately 0.11 L, came from each donor.

This clonotype was obtained from a man aged 25-45 years with type 1 diabetes. J is TRBJ2-5 and V is TRBV5-1; D is unresolved. Sequencing was performed on central memory CD4+ T cells from blood. Written as DNA, the CDR3 is TGCGCCAGCAGCTTGGGTGGTCCGTACCAAGAGACCCAGTACTTC. It is translated as CASSLGGPYQETQYF.